Listed here are 7 T cell receptor beta chains from one sample, sequenced in a study of OX40 agonist ivuxolimab in advanced cancers. Library construction relied on the immunoSEQ multiplex PCR assay. As stored in TCRdb, this immuneACCESS dataset retains in-frame rearrangements with V and J assigned. A fraction of the clones does not appear; measured against another copy, unresolved V genes explain less than half of the discrepancy, and the remainder lacks a known reason. The table for this sample lists 78,000 or so clones; roughly 92% of them were counted only once. Roughly 2.8% of the sample is held by the ten biggest clonotypes. The sequences come from CD4+ or CD8+ T cells sorted from blood, collected in a trial of the OX40 agonist ivuxolimab. These receptor sequences come from an adult with an advanced solid tumor such as melanoma, head and neck, liver or kidney cancer.

V and J are TRBV4-1 and TRBJ1-5; D unclear. Trimming shortened V by 3 bases and J by 1 base, and 16 bases separated the two germline ends. In germline, CDR1 is MGHRA, CDR2 YSYEKL. This CDR3 is built from 17 residues. CDR3 loop: CASSQGRASGSNQPQHF. For the CDR3, the DNA is TGCGCCAGCAGCCAGGGGAGAGCTAGCGGAAGCAATCAGCCCCAGCATTTT.

The chain joins TRBV2 to TRBJ1-4, with a weak D call TRBD1 (6 bases). From germline, CDR1 is SNHLY and CDR2 FYNNEI. The CDR3 sequence is 13 residues long. The V and J ends lost 4 bases and 7 bases respectively, with 10 bases between them. The CDR3 spells CASSGQGIEKLFF. As DNA, the CDR3 is TGTGCCAGCAGTGGTCAGGGGATTGAAAAACTGTTTTTT.

Points on this clone: The junction and the germline gene differ at one end; a read error may be behind it. The J gene is TRBJ1-1, the V gene TRBV4-2; TRBD1 might be the D (5 bases). Germline assignment: CDR1 LGHNA and CDR2 YNFKEQ. This CDR3 region has 13 residues. Here the CDR3 reads CASSPDSGTGAFF. Written as DNA, the CDR3 is TGTGCCAGCAGCCCTGACAGCGGTACTGGAGCTTTCTTT.

This chain connects TRBV7-8 to TRBJ2-1; D might be TRBD2 (5 bases). The V and J ends lost 1 base and 0 bases respectively, with 10 bases between them. Germline CDR1 reads SGHVS; CDR2 reads FQNEAQ. CDR3 length: 16 residues. The CDR3 nucleotides read TGTGCCAGCAGCTTAGTTCCGGGAATCTCCTACAATGAGCAGTTCTTC. It encodes CASSLVPGISYNEQFF.

The chain carries TRBV5-1 and TRBJ2-2, with D unclear. Deletions cut 0 bases from V and 4 bases from J, with 13 bases between. The CDR3 length is 16 residues. From germline, CDR1 is SGHRS and CDR2 YFSETQ. The CDR3 spells CASSLAEKVATGELFF. In nucleotides, the CDR3 is TGCGCCAGCAGCTTGGCCGAGAAAGTGGCCACCGGGGAGCTGTTTTTT. The whole variable domain, filled in from reference TRBV5-1 and TRBJ2-2, reads KAGVTQTPRYLIKTRGQQVTLSCSPISGHRSVSWYQQTPGQGLQFLFEYFSETQRNKGNFPGRFSGRQFSNSRSEMNVSTLELGDSALYLCASSLAEKVATGELFFGEGSRLTVL.

The J gene is TRBJ2-7, the V gene TRBV29-1; a possible D gene is TRBD1 (6 bases). V lost 5 bases and J lost 7, with 21 bases in between. This CDR3 contains 14 residues. From germline, CDR1 is SQVTM and CDR2 ANQGSEA. The CDR3: CSVTVTGSLWEQYF. The CDR3 region has the DNA TGCAGCGTTACCGTAACAGGGTCACTGTGGGAGCAGTACTTC.

This sequence joins TRBV19 and TRBJ2-2; TRBD1 might be the D (5 bases). With 7 bases removed from V and 0 bases from J, the gap between germline ends came to 12 bases. Germline CDR1 and CDR2: LNHDA and SQIVND (reference sequence). There are 15 residues in the CDR3. DNA of the CDR3: TGTGCCAGTACCCTGGACAACGCGAACACCGGGGAGCTGTTTTTT. It translates to CASTLDNANTGELFF.